Sequencing of this T cell receptor beta chain was carried out in a study of cytomegalovirus exposure and HLA in healthy donors. Findings of the study overall: Researchers reported in a later analysis that common viral pathogens appeared linked to several top clusters. Later analysis suggested most CMV-associated TCR beta chains were HLA-restricted. Certain indistinguishable V segments, among them TRBV6-2 and TRBV6-3, were excluded.

This clone turned up a few times. Its target is not known. Amplification used 60 Vbeta primers and 13 Jbeta primers. Sequencing was performed with immunoSEQ multiplex PCR; in TCRdb, only in-frame clones are kept and a portion is missing. The sample has more than 140,000 clones; over 60% are singletons. CDR3 size: 14 residues. CDR1 and CDR2 from the germline V gene are SGHRS and YFSETQ. Trimming stripped 9 bases from V and 0 bases from J, with 13 bases between. The gene calls are TRBV5-1 and TRBJ1-3; D uncertain. The clonotype was recovered from a female donor in good health and CMV-seronegative. Sequencing used PBMCs. The CDR3 sequence is CATKEVSSGNTIYF. Here the CDR3 DNA reads TGCGCCACAAAAGAGGTTAGCTCTGGAAACACCATATATTTT.